The source of this T cell receptor beta chain is a study of shared clonotypes between healthy human individuals. Looking at the study overall: For every donor, three CD4 naive, three CD4 memory, two CD8 naive and one CD8 memory plates were used. Study-level results: A few donors shared 4.5% to 6.5% of their naive CD4 clonotypes.

A word on this clone: Its antigen is as yet unknown.

Replicate PCRs run on sorted subsets employed 150 to 250 ng DNA, 25,000 to 35,000 T cell genomes. Using immunoSEQ multiplex PCR, the repertoire was profiled, and TCRdb retains in-frame clones only, with some absent. The data show 2 million to 2.5 million clones, roughly 95% seen once. Unmatched junction bases numbered 12, after V lost 2 bases and J lost 1 base. This CDR3 is built from 19 residues. Germline V lookup: CDR1 GTSNPN, CDR2 SVGIG (reference sequence). The sample comprised naive CD4+ T cells sorted from blood. Subset given: CD45RA+ positively selected. The rearrangement links TRBV30 to TRBJ2-4; 12 bases align to TRBD2. The receptor was isolated from a man aged 18-30 years in good health. The CDR3 is CAWSSWRTSGASAKNIQYF. The CDR3 DNA is TGTGCCTGGAGTTCGTGGCGGACTAGCGGGGCCAGTGCCAAAAACATTCAGTACTTC. The whole variable domain, remainder taken from reference TRBV30 and TRBJ2-4, is SQTIHQWPATLVQPVGSPLSLECTVEGTSNPNLYWYRQAAGRGLQLLFYSVGIGQISSEVPQNLSASRPQDRQFILSSKKLLLSDSGFYLCAWSSWRTSGASAKNIQYFGAGTRLSVL.